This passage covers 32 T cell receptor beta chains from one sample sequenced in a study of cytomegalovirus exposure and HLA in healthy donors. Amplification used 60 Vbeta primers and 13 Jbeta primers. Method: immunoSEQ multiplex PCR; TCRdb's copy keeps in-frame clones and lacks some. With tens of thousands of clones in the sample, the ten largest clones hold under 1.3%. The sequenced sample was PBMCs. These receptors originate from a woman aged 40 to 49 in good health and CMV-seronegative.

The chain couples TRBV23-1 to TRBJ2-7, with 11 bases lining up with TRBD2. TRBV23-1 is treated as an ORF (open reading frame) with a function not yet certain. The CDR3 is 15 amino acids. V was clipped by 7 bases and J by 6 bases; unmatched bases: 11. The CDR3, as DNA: TGCGCCAGCATGGTGGCTAGCGGGAGGTTGGGCGAGCAGTACTTC. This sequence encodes CASMVASGRLGEQYF.

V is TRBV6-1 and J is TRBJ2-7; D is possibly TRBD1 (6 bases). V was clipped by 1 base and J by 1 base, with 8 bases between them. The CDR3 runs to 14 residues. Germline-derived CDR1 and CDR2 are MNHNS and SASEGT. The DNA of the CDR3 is TGTGCCAGCAGTGAAGGGGGGCCGTCCTACGAGCAGTACTTC. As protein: CASSEGGPSYEQYF.

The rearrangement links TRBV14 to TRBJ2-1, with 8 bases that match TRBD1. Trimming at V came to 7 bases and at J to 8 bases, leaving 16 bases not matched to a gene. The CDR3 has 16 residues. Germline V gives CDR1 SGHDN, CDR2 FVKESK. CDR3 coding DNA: TGTGCCAGCAACTTGAATCCCGGACAGGGCCCAGATGAGCAGTTCTTC. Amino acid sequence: CASNLNPGQGPDEQFF.

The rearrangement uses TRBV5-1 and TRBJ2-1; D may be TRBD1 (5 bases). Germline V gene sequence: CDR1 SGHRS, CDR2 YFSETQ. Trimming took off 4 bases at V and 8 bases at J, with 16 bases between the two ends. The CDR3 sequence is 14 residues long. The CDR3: CASSQGWTLDEQFF. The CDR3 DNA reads TGCGCCAGCAGCCAGGGTTGGACCCTGGATGAGCAGTTCTTC.

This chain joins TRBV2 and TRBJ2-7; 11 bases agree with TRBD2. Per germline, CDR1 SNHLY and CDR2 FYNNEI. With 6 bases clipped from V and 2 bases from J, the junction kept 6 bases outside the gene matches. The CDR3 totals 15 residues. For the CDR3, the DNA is TGTGCCAGCAGGGGGGGACTAGCGGTTACCTACGAGCAGTACTTC. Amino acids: CASRGGLAVTYEQYF.

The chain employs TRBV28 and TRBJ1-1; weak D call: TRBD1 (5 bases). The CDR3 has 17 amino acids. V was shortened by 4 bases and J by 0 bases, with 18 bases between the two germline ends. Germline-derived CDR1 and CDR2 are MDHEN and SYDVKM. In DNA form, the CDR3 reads TGTGCCAGCAGTTCATTCTCAGGGTCGAGCATGAACACTGAAGCTTTCTTT. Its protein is CASSSFSGSSMNTEAFF.

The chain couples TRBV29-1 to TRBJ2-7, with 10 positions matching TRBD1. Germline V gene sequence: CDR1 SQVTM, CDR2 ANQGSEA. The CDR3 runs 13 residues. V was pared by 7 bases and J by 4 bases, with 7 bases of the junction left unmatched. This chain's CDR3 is CSASRDRGYEQYF. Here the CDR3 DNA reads TGCAGCGCAAGCCGGGACAGGGGTTACGAGCAGTACTTC.

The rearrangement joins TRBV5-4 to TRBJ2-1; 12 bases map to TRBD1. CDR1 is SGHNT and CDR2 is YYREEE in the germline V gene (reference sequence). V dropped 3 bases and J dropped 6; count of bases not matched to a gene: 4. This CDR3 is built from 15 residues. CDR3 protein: CASSSGTGGFNEQFF. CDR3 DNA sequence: TGTGCCAGCAGCTCCGGGACAGGGGGCTTCAATGAGCAGTTCTTC.

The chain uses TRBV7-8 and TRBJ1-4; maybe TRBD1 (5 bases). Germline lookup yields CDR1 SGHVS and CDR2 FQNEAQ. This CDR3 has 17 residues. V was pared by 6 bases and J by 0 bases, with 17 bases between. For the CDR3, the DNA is TGTGCCAGCAGGAGAAGACGGGGGACTTCAACTAATGAAAAACTGTTTTTT. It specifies CASRRRRGTSTNEKLFF. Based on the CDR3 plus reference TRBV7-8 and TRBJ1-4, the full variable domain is GAGVSQSPRYKVAKRGQDVALRCDPISGHVSLFWYQQALGQGPEFLTYFQNEAQLDKSGLPSDRFFAERPEGSVSTLKIQRTQQEDSAVYLCASRRRRGTSTNEKLFFGSGTQLSVL.

The CDR3 DNA is TGTGCCAGTAGTCCCCGGCCCGACAGAACTGAAGCTTTCTTT. It specifies CASSPRPDRTEAFF. V and J are TRBV19 and TRBJ1-1; D is possibly TRBD1 (5 bases). V was cut by 5 bases and J by 5 bases, with 15 bases left in between. This CDR3 spans 14 amino acids. The V gene's germline CDR1 is LNHDA and CDR2 SQIVND (reference sequence).

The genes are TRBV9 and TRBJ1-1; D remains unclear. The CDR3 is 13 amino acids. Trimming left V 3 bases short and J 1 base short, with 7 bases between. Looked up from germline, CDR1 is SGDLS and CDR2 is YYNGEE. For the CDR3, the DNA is TGTGCCAGCAGCGCTGGCGGGAACACTGAAGCTTTCTTT. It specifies CASSAGGNTEAFF.

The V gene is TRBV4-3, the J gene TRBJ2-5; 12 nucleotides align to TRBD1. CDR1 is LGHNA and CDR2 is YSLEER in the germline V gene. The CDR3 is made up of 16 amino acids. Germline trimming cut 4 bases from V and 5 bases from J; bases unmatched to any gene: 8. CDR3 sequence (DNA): TGCGCCAGCAGCCGCCGGGACAGGGGGCAGGGGGAGACCCAGTACTTC. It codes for CASSRRDRGQGETQYF.

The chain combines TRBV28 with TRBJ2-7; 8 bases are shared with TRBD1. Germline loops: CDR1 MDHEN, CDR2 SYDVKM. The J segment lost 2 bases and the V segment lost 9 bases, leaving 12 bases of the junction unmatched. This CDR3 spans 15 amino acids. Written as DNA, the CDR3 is TGTGCCAGTCGAGTCGTAGGACAGGGACCCTACGAGCAGTACTTC. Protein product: CASRVVGQGPYEQYF.

The CDR3 region has the DNA TGTGCCAGTAGTCCTCCCCGGGGTCGGCTGAACACTGAAGCTTTCTTT. Its translation is CASSPPRGRLNTEAFF. The chain has TRBV19 and TRBJ1-1; D is uncertain. V lost 5 bases and J 0 bases, leaving 16 bases between the germline ends. In germline, CDR1 is LNHDA, CDR2 SQIVND (reference sequence). The CDR3 consists of 16 residues.

This CDR3 reads CASSQAGGPSYGYTF. CDR3 bases: TGCGCCAGCAGCCAGGCGGGGGGGCCCTCCTATGGCTACACCTTC. V usage is TRBV4-1 and J usage is TRBJ1-2, with a tentative D call TRBD1 (6 bases). The length of the CDR3 is 15 residues. Deletions cut 3 bases from V and 4 bases from J, with 15 bases between. Germline V gene lookup returns CDR1 MGHRA and CDR2 YSYEKL.

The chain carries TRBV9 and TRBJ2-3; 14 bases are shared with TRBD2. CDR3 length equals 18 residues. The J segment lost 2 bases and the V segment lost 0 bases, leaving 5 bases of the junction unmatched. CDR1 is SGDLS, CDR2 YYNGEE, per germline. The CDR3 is CASSVGGTSGRVTDTQYF. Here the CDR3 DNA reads TGTGCCAGCAGCGTAGGCGGGACTAGCGGGAGAGTCACAGATACGCAGTATTTT.

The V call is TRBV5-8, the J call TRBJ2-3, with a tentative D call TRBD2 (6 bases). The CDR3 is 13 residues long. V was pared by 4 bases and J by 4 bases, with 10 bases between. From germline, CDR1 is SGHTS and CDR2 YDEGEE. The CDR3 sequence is CASSLGLADTQYF. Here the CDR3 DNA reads TGTGCCAGCAGCCTGGGACTGGCAGATACGCAGTATTTT. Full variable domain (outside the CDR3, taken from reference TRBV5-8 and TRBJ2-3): EAGVTQSPTHLIKTRGQQATLRCSPISGHTSVYWYQQALGLGLQFLLWYDEGEERNRGNFPPRFSGRQFPNYSSELNVNALELEDSALYLCASSLGLADTQYFGPGTRLTVL.

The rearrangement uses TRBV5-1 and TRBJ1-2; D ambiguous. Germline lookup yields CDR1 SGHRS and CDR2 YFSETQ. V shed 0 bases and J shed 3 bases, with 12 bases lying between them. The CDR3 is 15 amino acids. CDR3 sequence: CASSLGGEEDYGYTF. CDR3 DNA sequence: TGCGCCAGCAGCTTGGGCGGGGAAGAGGACTATGGCTACACCTTC. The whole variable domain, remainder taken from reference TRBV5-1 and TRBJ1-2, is KAGVTQTPRYLIKTRGQQVTLSCSPISGHRSVSWYQQTPGQGLQFLFEYFSETQRNKGNFPGRFSGRQFSNSRSEMNVSTLELGDSALYLCASSLGGEEDYGYTFGSGTRLTVV.

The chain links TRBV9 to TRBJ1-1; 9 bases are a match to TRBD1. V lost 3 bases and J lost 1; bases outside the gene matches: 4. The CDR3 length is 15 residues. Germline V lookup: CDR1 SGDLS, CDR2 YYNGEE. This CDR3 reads CASSGTGARNTEAFF. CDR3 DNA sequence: TGTGCCAGCAGCGGGACAGGGGCCCGGAACACTGAAGCTTTCTTT.

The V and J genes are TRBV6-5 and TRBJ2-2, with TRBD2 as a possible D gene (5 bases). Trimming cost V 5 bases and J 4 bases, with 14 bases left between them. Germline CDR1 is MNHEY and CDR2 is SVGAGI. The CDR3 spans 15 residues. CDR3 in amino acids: CASSQRVLRTGELFF. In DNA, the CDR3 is TGTGCCAGCAGTCAGAGGGTGCTTCGCACCGGGGAGCTGTTTTTT.

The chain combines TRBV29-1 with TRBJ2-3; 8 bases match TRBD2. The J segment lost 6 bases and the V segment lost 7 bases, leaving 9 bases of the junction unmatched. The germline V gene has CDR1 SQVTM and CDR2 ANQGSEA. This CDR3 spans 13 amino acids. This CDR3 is CSAVHIAGDTQYF. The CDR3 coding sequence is TGCAGCGCAGTTCATATAGCGGGGGATACGCAGTATTTT.

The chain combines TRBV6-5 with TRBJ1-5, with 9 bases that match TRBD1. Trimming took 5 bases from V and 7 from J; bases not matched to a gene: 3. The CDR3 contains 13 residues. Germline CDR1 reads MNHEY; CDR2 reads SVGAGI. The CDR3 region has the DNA TGTGCCAGCAGTGGACAGGGGAGGCAGCCCCAGCATTTT. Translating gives CASSGQGRQPQHF.

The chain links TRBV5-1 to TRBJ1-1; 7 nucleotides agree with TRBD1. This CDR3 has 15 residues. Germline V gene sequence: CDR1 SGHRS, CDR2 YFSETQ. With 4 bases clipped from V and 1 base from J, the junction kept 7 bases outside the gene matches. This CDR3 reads CASSQGDSRNTEAFF. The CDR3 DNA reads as TGCGCCAGCAGCCAGGGGGACAGCCGGAACACTGAAGCTTTCTTT.

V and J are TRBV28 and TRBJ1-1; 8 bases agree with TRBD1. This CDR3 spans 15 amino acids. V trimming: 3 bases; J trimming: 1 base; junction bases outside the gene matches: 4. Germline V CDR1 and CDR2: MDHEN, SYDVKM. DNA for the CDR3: TGTGCCAGCAGTTTTTCAGGACAGGGGAACACTGAAGCTTTCTTT. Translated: CASSFSGQGNTEAFF.

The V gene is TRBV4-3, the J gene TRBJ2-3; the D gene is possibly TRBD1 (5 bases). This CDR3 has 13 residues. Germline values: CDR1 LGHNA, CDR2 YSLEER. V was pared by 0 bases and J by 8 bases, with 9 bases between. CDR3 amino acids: CASSQDRVGTQYF. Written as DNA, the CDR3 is TGCGCCAGCAGCCAAGACAGGGTGGGTACGCAGTATTTT.

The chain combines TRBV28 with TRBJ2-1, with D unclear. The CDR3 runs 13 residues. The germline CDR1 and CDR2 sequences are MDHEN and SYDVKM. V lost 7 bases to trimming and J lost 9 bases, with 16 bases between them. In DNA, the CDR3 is TGTGCCAGCACCCAACCCCACGGGTTTGAGCAGTTCTTC. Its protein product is CASTQPHGFEQFF.

CDR3 nucleotides: TGCGCCAGCAGCCCATGGACTGGGAGCAATCAGCCCCAGCATTTT. It codes for CASSPWTGSNQPQHF. The V call is TRBV4-3, the J call TRBJ1-5; D not resolved. CDR3 length equals 15 residues. The V and J ends lost 4 bases and 1 base respectively, with 11 bases between them. CDR1 is LGHNA, CDR2 YSLEER, per germline.

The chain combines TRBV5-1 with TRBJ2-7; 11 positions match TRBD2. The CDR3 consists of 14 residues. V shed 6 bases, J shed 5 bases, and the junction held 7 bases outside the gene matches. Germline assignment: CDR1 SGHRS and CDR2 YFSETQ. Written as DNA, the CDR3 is TGCGCCAGCACCCAACTAGCGGGAGTGGACGAGCAGTACTTC. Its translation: CASTQLAGVDEQYF.

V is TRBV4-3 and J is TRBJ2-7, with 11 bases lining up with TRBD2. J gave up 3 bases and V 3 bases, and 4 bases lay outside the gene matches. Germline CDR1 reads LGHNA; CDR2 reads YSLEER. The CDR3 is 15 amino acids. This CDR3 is CASSQRLAGFYEQYF. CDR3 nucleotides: TGCGCCAGCAGCCAGAGACTAGCGGGATTCTACGAGCAGTACTTC.

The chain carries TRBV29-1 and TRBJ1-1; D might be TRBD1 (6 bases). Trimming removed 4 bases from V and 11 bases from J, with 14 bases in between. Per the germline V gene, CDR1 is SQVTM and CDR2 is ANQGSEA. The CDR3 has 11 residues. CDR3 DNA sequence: TGCAGCGTTGTGGTAGGGGGTGGGGCTTTCTTT. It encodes CSVVVGGGAFF.

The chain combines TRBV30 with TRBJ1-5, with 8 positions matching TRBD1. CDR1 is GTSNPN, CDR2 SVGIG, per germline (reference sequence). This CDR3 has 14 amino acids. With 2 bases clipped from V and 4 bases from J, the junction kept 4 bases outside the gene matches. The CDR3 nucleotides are TGTGCCTGGAGTCCGGACAGGGCGAATCAGCCCCAGCATTTT. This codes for CAWSPDRANQPQHF.

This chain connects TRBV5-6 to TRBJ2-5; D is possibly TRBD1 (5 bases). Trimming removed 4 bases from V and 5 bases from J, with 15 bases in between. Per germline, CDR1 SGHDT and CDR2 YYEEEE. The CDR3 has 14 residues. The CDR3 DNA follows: TGTGCCAGCAGCCCAATGACAGCTGGGGAGACCCAGTACTTC. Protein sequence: CASSPMTAGETQYF. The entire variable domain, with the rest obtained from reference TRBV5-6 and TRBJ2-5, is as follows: DAGVTQSPTHLIKTRGQQVTLRCSPKSGHDTVSWYQQALGQGPQFIFQYYEEEERQRGNFPDRFSGHQFPNYSSELNVNALLLGDSALYLCASSPMTAGETQYFGPGTRLLVL.